The clone carrying this T cell receptor beta chain was detected many times. This record belongs to a study of T cells after yellow fever vaccination. Germline CDR1 SGHDT, CDR2 YYEEEE. The J segment lost 15 bases and the V segment lost 4 bases, leaving 6 bases of the junction unmatched. The CDR3 totals 11 residues. Each CDR3 protein gets one entry after TCRdb re-called the 5' RACE reads with MiXCR. The table records over 15,000 distinct CDR3 sequences, more than 4% of them present only once. This clonotype was sampled from a man under 40 who received the YFV17D yellow fever vaccine. This chain joins TRBV5-6 and TRBJ2-1, with TRBD1 identical over 8 bases. The source was PBMCs, either bulk or a sorted T-cell subset (CD4+, CD8+, memory, or dextramer-sorted; not recorded which), collected 15 days after the yellow fever booster vaccination. CDR3 nucleotide sequence: TGTGCCAGCAGCCCCGGACAGGGAGCGTTCTTC. Translation: CASSPGQGAFF. Drawing the rest from reference TRBV5-6 and TRBJ2-1, the complete variable domain is DAGVTQSPTHLIKTRGQQVTLRCSPKSGHDTVSWYQQALGQGPQFIFQYYEEEERQRGNFPDRFSGHQFPNYSSELNVNALLLGDSALYLCASSPGQGAFFGPGTRLTVL.